The 30 T cell receptor beta chains below all came from one sample that was sequenced in a study of shared clonotypes between healthy human individuals. The protocol was immunoSEQ multiplex PCR, while the TCRdb copy is restricted to in-frame clones and leaves out a portion. The data show around 500,000 clones, with 60% to 85% seen just once and 13% held by the top ten. Sequencing was done on a sample of PBMCs. These receptors originate from a woman between 40 and 50 years old in good health. Some clones in this sample may be carry-over from other donors' samples.

This chain links TRBV28 with TRBJ2-3; D is possibly TRBD2 (6 bases). V lost 6 bases, J lost 6 bases, and 13 bases lay in between. Germline CDR1 reads MDHEN; CDR2 reads SYDVKM. There are 13 residues in the CDR3. The CDR3 sequence is CASRGGGHDTQYF. The CDR3 nucleotides read TGTGCCAGCAGGGGAGGTGGGCACGATACGCAGTATTTT.

This sequence joins TRBV5-1 and TRBJ2-1; 11 bases match TRBD2. V trimming: 5 bases; J trimming: 4 bases; junction bases outside the gene matches: 5. CDR1 is SGHRS and CDR2 is YFSETQ in the germline V gene. The CDR3 runs to 15 residues. The CDR3: CASSLAGGNYNEQFF. CDR3 nucleotides: TGCGCCAGCAGTCTAGCGGGAGGAAATTACAATGAGCAGTTCTTC.

The chain employs TRBV4-2 and TRBJ2-1; 11 nucleotides match TRBD2. Per the germline V gene, CDR1 is LGHNA and CDR2 is YNFKEQ. This CDR3 comprises 18 residues. J gave up 0 bases and V 4 bases, and 8 bases lay outside the gene matches. CDR3 region: CASSRSHTSGSSYNEQFF. The DNA for the CDR3 is TGTGCCAGCAGCCGATCGCACACTAGCGGGAGCTCCTACAATGAGCAGTTCTTC.

V gene TRBV5-1 combines with J gene TRBJ2-5; 7 bases map to TRBD1. CDR3 length: 17 amino acids. Trimming at V came to 3 bases and at J to 0 bases, leaving 11 bases not matched to a gene. CDR1 and CDR2 (germline): SGHRS, YFSETQ. In nucleotides, the CDR3 is TGCGCCAGCAGCTCAACCCGGGACAGCCTAAACCAAGAGACCCAGTACTTC. Protein product: CASSSTRDSLNQETQYF.

The chain employs TRBV7-9 and TRBJ1-3; no clear D gene. V shed 5 bases and J shed 2 bases, with 13 bases lying between them. The germline CDR1 and CDR2 sequences are SEHNR and FQNEAQ (reference sequence). CDR3 length equals 15 residues. CDR3 region: CASSPRRSAGNTIYF. CDR3 bases: TGTGCCAGCAGCCCCCGGCGGTCAGCTGGAAACACCATATATTTT.

The J gene is TRBJ2-6, the V gene TRBV28; 7 bases fit TRBD1. V dropped 4 bases and J dropped 3; count of bases not matched to a gene: 3. The CDR3 contains 15 residues. Germline assignment: CDR1 MDHEN and CDR2 SYDVKM. DNA for the CDR3: TGTGCCAGCAGTTCAGGGGGTTTTGGGGCCAACGTCCTGACTTTC. It is translated as CASSSGGFGANVLTF.

This clone was recorded once. The CDR3 reads CASSTQRSGTEAFF. Here the CDR3 DNA reads TGTGCCAGTAGTACCCAGAGGTCCGGCACTGAAGCTTTCTTT. The chain couples TRBV19 to TRBJ1-1, with D unclear. The CDR3 runs to 14 residues. The germline V gene encodes CDR1 LNHDA and CDR2 SQIVND (reference sequence). Deletions cut 4 bases from V and 4 bases from J, with 13 bases between.

The chain has TRBV10-3 and TRBJ1-1; 8 bases line up with TRBD1. The CDR3 sequence is 13 residues long. V was clipped by 3 bases and J by 8 bases; unmatched bases: 5. Per the germline V gene, CDR1 is ENHRY and CDR2 is SYGVKD. DNA of the CDR3: TGTGCCATCAGTGAAGGACAGGGAGTCGAAGCTTTCTTT. Amino acid sequence: CAISEGQGVEAFF.

This clone was picked up one time. V is TRBV27 and J is TRBJ2-7; 10 bases align to TRBD2. V dropped 4 bases and J dropped 6; count of bases not matched to a gene: 6. The CDR3 consists of 14 residues. CDR1 is MNHEY and CDR2 is SMNVEV in the germline V gene (reference sequence). For the CDR3, the DNA is TGTGCCAGCAGTTACCTAGCGGGAGAGGGCGAGCAGTACTTC. This codes for CASSYLAGEGEQYF.

CDR3 bases: TGCGCCAGCAGCTTGGTGTCGGGGCGATCTAACACCGGGGAGCTGTTTTTT. Protein product: CASSLVSGRSNTGELFF. The chain recombines TRBV5-1 with TRBJ2-2; the D call may be TRBD1 or TRBD2 (5 bases each). Germline CDR1 and CDR2: SGHRS and YFSETQ. This CDR3 has 17 residues. Trimming took off 0 bases at V and 2 bases at J, with 14 bases between the two ends.

This clone was detected only once. For the CDR3, the DNA is TGTGCCAGCAGCCCTCGGGACGGAGTGAGCAATGAGCAGTTCTTC. It encodes CASSPRDGVSNEQFF. This sequence joins TRBV5-6 and TRBJ2-1; D may match TRBD1 or TRBD2 (5 bases each). The germline V gene has CDR1 SGHDT and CDR2 YYEEEE. The CDR3 runs 15 residues. The germline V and J ends were trimmed by 4 bases and 6 bases, with 17 bases remaining between them.

The V call is TRBV2, the J call TRBJ2-3, with a tentative D call TRBD2 (6 bases). Germline V CDR1 and CDR2: SNHLY, FYNNEI. The CDR3 is 15 residues long. V lost 6 bases to trimming and J lost 2 bases, with 15 bases between them. Here the CDR3 DNA reads TGTGCCAGCAGCTTCGGGACTTCTTACACAGATACGCAGTATTTT. Amino acid sequence: CASSFGTSYTDTQYF. Complete variable domain (other parts from reference TRBV2 and TRBJ2-3): EPEVTQTPSHQVTQMGQEVILRCVPISNHLYFYWYRQILGQKVEFLVSFYNNEISEKSEIFDDQFSVERPDGSNFTLKIRSTKLEDSAMYFCASSFGTSYTDTQYFGPGTRLTVL.

J is TRBJ2-7 and V is TRBV6-5; TRBD1 is a possible D gene (6 bases). Germline V gene sequence: CDR1 MNHEY, CDR2 SVGAGI. The CDR3 extends over 14 amino acids. V was shortened by 2 bases and J by 2 bases, with 10 bases between the two germline ends. CDR3 in amino acids: CASSYGRDTYEQYF. The CDR3 region has the DNA TGTGCCAGCAGTTACGGCCGGGACACCTACGAGCAGTACTTC.

The J gene is TRBJ2-7, the V gene TRBV7-2, with D perhaps matching TRBD2 (6 bases). There are 15 residues in the CDR3. V was pared by 2 bases and J by 3 bases, with 14 bases between. Germline lookup yields CDR1 SGHTA and CDR2 FQGNSA. The CDR3 DNA reads as TGTGCCAGCAGCTTAACAGCGGGTCGGATCTACGAGCAGTACTTC. Its translation is CASSLTAGRIYEQYF.

This clone is a singleton in its sample. This sequence joins TRBV6-5 and TRBJ2-4; either TRBD1 or TRBD2 may fit D (5 bases each). This CDR3 spans 14 amino acids. The germline CDR1 and CDR2 sequences are MNHEY and SVGAGI. V gave up 6 bases and J gave up 4 bases, with 13 bases separating them. CDR3 sequence: CASRRGHRKNIQYF. Written as DNA, the CDR3 is TGTGCCAGCAGGAGAGGGCACAGGAAAAACATTCAGTACTTC.

The chain carries TRBV6-5 and TRBJ1-1; no reliable D call. The CDR3 is 13 residues long. CDR1 and CDR2 (germline): MNHEY, SVGAGI. Between the trimmed V and J ends, which lost 4 bases and 1 base, there was a span of 7 bases. CDR3 amino acids: CASSSNRNTEAFF. In DNA form, the CDR3 reads TGTGCCAGCAGTTCAAACAGGAACACTGAAGCTTTCTTT.

The chain couples TRBV5-6 to TRBJ2-3; 8 bases map to TRBD2. The CDR3 sequence is 15 residues long. J gave up 10 bases and V 3 bases, and 13 bases lay outside the gene matches. Germline V gene lookup returns CDR1 SGHDT and CDR2 YYEEEE. The CDR3 reads CASSWDIPGLGAQYF. CDR3 nucleotides: TGTGCCAGCAGCTGGGATATACCGGGACTAGGTGCGCAGTATTTT. Combining the CDR3 with reference TRBV5-6 and TRBJ2-3 gives the whole variable domain DAGVTQSPTHLIKTRGQQVTLRCSPKSGHDTVSWYQQALGQGPQFIFQYYEEEERQRGNFPDRFSGHQFPNYSSELNVNALLLGDSALYLCASSWDIPGLGAQYFGPGTRLTVL.

This clone has only a few counts. The chain has TRBV28 and TRBJ1-1; D gene ambiguous. Trimming cost V 7 bases and J 6 bases, with 18 bases left between them. The CDR3 sequence is 14 residues long. Germline V CDR1 and CDR2: MDHEN, SYDVKM. The DNA for the CDR3 is TGTGCCAGCACCATGCAAGTCGGGTTTTCTGAAGCTTTCTTT. Amino acids: CASTMQVGFSEAFF.

This chain connects TRBV30 to TRBJ1-6; no firm D call. Trimming shortened V by 0 bases and J by 7 bases, and 13 bases separated the two germline ends. Per germline, CDR1 GTSNPN and CDR2 SVGIG (reference sequence). The CDR3 consists of 15 residues. The DNA of the CDR3 is TGTGCCTGGAGTGTGCCGCCCCCGGAGAATTCACCCCTCCACTTT. Translating gives CAWSVPPPENSPLHF. Combining the CDR3 with reference TRBV30 and TRBJ1-6 gives the whole variable domain SQTIHQWPATLVQPVGSPLSLECTVEGTSNPNLYWYRQAAGRGLQLLFYSVGIGQISSEVPQNLSASRPQDRQFILSSKKLLLSDSGFYLCAWSVPPPENSPLHFGNGTRLTVT.

The DNA of the CDR3 is TGTGCCAGTAGTACCGGGTTTCTCTACGAGCAGTACTTC. Translating gives CASSTGFLYEQYF. The chain combines TRBV19 with TRBJ2-7; D is uncertain. The CDR3 has 13 amino acids. Per the germline V gene, CDR1 is LNHDA and CDR2 is SQIVND (reference sequence). Trimming shortened V by 4 bases and J by 3 bases, and 10 bases separated the two germline ends.

V and J are TRBV11-3 and TRBJ2-3; 8 bases align to TRBD2. There are 17 residues in the CDR3. Germline V gene lookup returns CDR1 SGHNT and CDR2 YENEEA. The V segment lost 3 bases and the J segment 1 base; nucleotides outside the gene matches: 9. The CDR3 nucleotides read TGTGCCAGCAGCTTGGGAAAGCGGGAGTGGGGCACAGATACGCAGTATTTT. Residues: CASSLGKREWGTDTQYF.

The chain uses TRBV28 and TRBJ2-2, with D perhaps matching TRBD1 (6 bases). CDR1 MDHEN and CDR2 SYDVKM come from the germline V gene. The length of the CDR3 is 15 residues. Trimming shortened V by 5 bases and J by 7 bases, and 17 bases separated the two germline ends. CDR3: CASSPTDRLGGELFF. The CDR3 bases are TGTGCCAGCAGTCCGACCGACAGGCTCGGCGGGGAGCTGTTTTTT.

The sample holds one count of this clone. The rearrangement uses TRBV4-1 and TRBJ2-1; tentative D call: TRBD2 (5 bases). The germline CDR1 and CDR2 sequences are MGHRA and YSYEKL. The length of the CDR3 is 14 residues. The V and J ends lost 5 bases and 7 bases respectively, with 15 bases between them. CDR3 nucleotide sequence: TGCGCCAGCAGCGTCCCGGGTCGCGGGAATGAGCAGTTCTTC. This sequence encodes CASSVPGRGNEQFF.

This sequence joins TRBV28 and TRBJ2-5, with D perhaps TRBD1 or TRBD2 (5 bases each). Trimming left V 6 bases short and J 0 bases short, with 17 bases between. Germline-derived CDR1 and CDR2 are MDHEN and SYDVKM. The CDR3 has 16 residues. The CDR3 DNA reads as TGTGCCAGCAGAGGGAGCGCAGGACACAACCAAGAGACCCAGTACTTC. This encodes CASRGSAGHNQETQYF.

The J gene is TRBJ2-7, the V gene TRBV27; D unresolved. The germline gives CDR1 MNHEY, CDR2 SMNVEV (reference sequence). The V gene lost 3 bases and the J gene lost 2 bases, with 8 bases spanning the gap. This CDR3 has 13 residues. This chain's CDR3 is CASSFRTPYEQYF. CDR3 sequence (DNA): TGTGCCAGCAGTTTCCGGACGCCCTACGAGCAGTACTTC.

In DNA, the CDR3 is TGTGCCAGCAGTCCTCCGGCTTTGAACACTGAAGCTTTCTTT. This codes for CASSPPALNTEAFF. This chain links TRBV28 with TRBJ1-1; D unresolved. V shed 5 bases and J shed 0 bases, with 10 bases lying between them. The germline CDR1 and CDR2 sequences are MDHEN and SYDVKM. CDR3 length: 14 residues.

In this sample, this clone turned up once. In the same sample, other DNA sequences code for this CDR3. V usage is TRBV5-1 and J usage is TRBJ2-1; no reliable D call. The CDR3 has 14 amino acids. Germline V gives CDR1 SGHRS, CDR2 YFSETQ. V was trimmed by 2 bases and J by 1 base, leaving 7 bases between them. This chain's CDR3 is CASSLGGSYNEQFF. The CDR3 DNA reads as TGCGCCAGCAGCTTAGGCGGTTCCTACAATGAGCAGTTCTTC.

There are a few counts of this clone. The chain couples TRBV11-2 to TRBJ1-3; D call uncertain. From germline, CDR1 is SGHAT and CDR2 FQNNGV. V was trimmed by 5 bases and J by 7 bases, leaving 12 bases between them. The CDR3 runs 13 residues. The CDR3 loop reads CASSIGLLNTIYF. CDR3 sequence (DNA): TGTGCCAGCAGCATTGGACTCCTCAACACCATATATTTT.

The chain has TRBV7-9 and TRBJ1-1; 9 positions agree with TRBD1. This CDR3 has 15 residues. Trimming took 4 bases from V and 3 from J; bases not matched to a gene: 6. The V gene's germline CDR1 is SEHNR and CDR2 FQNEAQ (reference sequence). CDR3 in amino acids: CASSYRQGVHTEAFF. For the CDR3, the DNA is TGTGCCAGCAGCTACCGACAGGGGGTACACACTGAAGCTTTCTTT.

V is TRBV27 and J is TRBJ1-2, with D tentatively TRBD1 (6 bases). The CDR3 spans 16 residues. The ends were cut back, 5 bases at V and 4 bases at J, with 20 bases in the middle. Germline assignment: CDR1 MNHEY and CDR2 SMNVEV (reference sequence). The CDR3 spells CASSPHGGSRGYGYTF. Here the CDR3 DNA reads TGTGCCAGCAGTCCCCACGGGGGCAGCCGGGGCTATGGCTACACCTTC.